Only a few counts were recorded for the clone carrying this TCR beta chain. Its antigen is not known. A single record per CDR3 protein comes from TCRdb applying MiXCR to the RT-PCR reads. The sample yields some 500,000 distinct CDR3 sequences, 16% seen once. These data originate in a study of response to subunit inactivated influenza vaccine. Study conclusions and caveats: There was a suggestion from the authors that each seasonal influenza vaccination recruits few new T cells.

The sequence derives from a man between 50 and 75 years old who received an inactivated influenza vaccine. Specimen: CD4+ T cells sorted from PBMCs, collected about 24 months after vaccination.

Here the CDR3 DNA reads TGTGCCACCAGCTCTAGCGGGGGTTCAGATACGCAGTATTTT. It yields the protein CATSSSGGSDTQYF. This sequence joins TRBV15 and TRBJ2-3, with 10 bases aligning to TRBD2. V shed 5 bases, J shed 4 bases, and the junction held 3 bases outside the gene matches. The CDR3 has 14 amino acids. The germline V gene has CDR1 LNHNV and CDR2 YYDKDF (reference sequence).